The 19 T cell receptor beta chains below come from one sample, sequenced in a study of T cell responses to AZD1222 COVID-19 vaccine. Assay used: immunoSEQ multiplex PCR; TCRdb lists only in-frame clones, some missing. The sample includes 75,000 to 100,000 clones, 75% to 90% of them seen just once. The input for sequencing was peripheral blood, taken on day 0 of AZD1222 vaccination. All receptors derive from an adult in good health.

The J gene is TRBJ1-5, the V gene TRBV7-2; D possibly corresponds to TRBD1 (5 bases). Germline V gives CDR1 SGHTA, CDR2 FQGNSA. V lost 5 bases to trimming and J lost 2 bases, with 13 bases between them. The CDR3 spans 15 residues. The CDR3 sequence: CASSLQGVGNQPQHF. The CDR3 coding sequence is TGTGCCAGCAGCCTCCAGGGAGTTGGCAATCAGCCCCAGCATTTT.

This clone has only a few counts. The rearrangement uses TRBV4-3 and TRBJ2-1; D not resolved. CDR1 and CDR2 from the germline V gene are LGHNA and YSLEER. V dropped 0 bases and J dropped 0 bases, with 6 bases sitting between them. The length of the CDR3 is 15 residues. CDR3 sequence (DNA): TGCGCCAGCAGCCAAGATAGTACCTCCTACAATGAGCAGTTCTTC. It codes for CASSQDSTSYNEQFF.

V usage is TRBV6-2 or TRBV6-3 and J usage is TRBJ1-1; weak D call: TRBD1 (6 bases). Germline CDR1 MNHEY, CDR2 SVGEGT. The CDR3 covers 15 residues. V was clipped by 6 bases and J by 4 bases, with 18 bases between them. In DNA form, the CDR3 reads TGTGCCAGCAGCCGGGACATAAGTGGGGGCACTGAAGCTTTCTTT. It is translated as CASSRDISGGTEAFF.

This clone was recorded a few times. This rearrangement joins TRBV27 to TRBJ1-2; unclear D gene. The CDR3 loop spans 19 amino acids. In germline, CDR1 is MNHEY, CDR2 SMNVEV (reference sequence). V lost 2 bases and J 4 bases, leaving 26 bases between the germline ends. CDR3 sequence reads: CASSLLFRGYEDAFYGYTF. CDR3 nucleotides: TGTGCCAGCAGTTTACTCTTCCGGGGTTATGAGGATGCGTTCTATGGCTACACCTTC.

This sequence joins TRBV18 and TRBJ2-3, with D maybe TRBD2 (6 bases). With 3 bases removed from V and 3 bases from J, the gap between germline ends came to 13 bases. This CDR3 is built from 15 residues. The germline gives CDR1 KGHSH, CDR2 LQKENI. CDR3 sequence reads: CASSPLGSFTDTQYF. CDR3 nucleotides: TGTGCCAGCTCACCCCTCGGGAGTTTTACAGATACGCAGTATTTT.

The chain is built from TRBV7-8 and TRBJ2-1; D is ambiguous. Trimming cost V 0 bases and J 3 bases, with 6 bases left between them. The germline gives CDR1 SGHVS, CDR2 FQNEAQ. The CDR3 extends over 14 amino acids. The CDR3 DNA reads as TGTGCCAGCAGCTTAGCATGGGACTACAATGAGCAGTTCTTC. This translates into CASSLAWDYNEQFF.

In its sample, this clone was seen once. The chain couples TRBV28 to TRBJ1-2, with a tentative D call TRBD1 (5 bases). CDR3 length: 12 residues. Trimming removed 3 bases at V and 8 bases at J, with 10 bases between. CDR1 is MDHEN, CDR2 SYDVKM, per germline. CDR3 sequence reads: CASSFRQGGYTF. DNA of the CDR3: TGTGCCAGCAGTTTTCGCCAGGGAGGCTACACCTTC.

The V and J genes are TRBV5-1 and TRBJ1-2; 9 bases align to TRBD1. J gave up 7 bases and V 4 bases, and 8 bases lay outside the gene matches. Germline V gene lookup returns CDR1 SGHRS and CDR2 YFSETQ. This CDR3 is 14 amino acids long. This chain's CDR3 is CASSDPGTGSGYTF. The CDR3, as DNA: TGCGCCAGCAGCGACCCCGGGACAGGGAGTGGCTACACCTTC.

The chain recombines TRBV4-3 with TRBJ2-7, with TRBD1 matching 8 bases. The CDR3 contains 15 residues. The germline V gene encodes CDR1 LGHNA and CDR2 YSLEER. V shed 2 bases and J 2 bases; nucleotides not matched to a gene: 5. In DNA, the CDR3 is TGCGCCAGCAGCCAAAAAGGGACAGGAGCCTACGAGCAGTACTTC. This gives the protein CASSQKGTGAYEQYF.

The chain recombines TRBV19 with TRBJ2-4; 9 nucleotides align to TRBD2. This CDR3 is built from 15 residues. J gave up 5 bases and V 3 bases, and 5 bases lay outside the gene matches. CDR1 and CDR2 (germline): LNHDA, SQIVND (reference sequence). CDR3 in DNA: TGTGCCAGTAGTATTCGCGGGGGGGATCAAAACATTCAGTACTTC. This encodes CASSIRGGDQNIQYF. Complete variable domain (other parts from reference TRBV19 and TRBJ2-4): DGGITQSPKYLFRKEGQNVTLSCEQNLNHDAMYWYRQDPGQGLRLIYYSQIVNDFQKGDIAEGYSVSREKKESFPLTVTSAQKNPTAFYLCASSIRGGDQNIQYFGAGTRLSVL.

This chain links TRBV19 with TRBJ1-1, with unresolved D. The V end lost 3 bases, the J end lost 1 base, and 6 bases lay between the germline ends. This CDR3 region has 13 residues. CDR1 and CDR2 from the germline V gene are LNHDA and SQIVND (reference sequence). CDR3 protein: CASSIQRNTEAFF. In DNA form, the CDR3 reads TGTGCCAGTAGTATCCAAAGGAACACTGAAGCTTTCTTT.

CDR3 loop: CASSREDPTDTQYF. The CDR3 DNA follows: TGTGCCAGCAGTAGGGAGGACCCAACAGATACGCAGTATTTT. This chain links TRBV2 with TRBJ2-3, with a possible D match to TRBD2 (6 bases). The V and J ends lost 5 bases and 3 bases respectively, with 12 bases between them. There are 14 residues in the CDR3. Germline lookup yields CDR1 SNHLY and CDR2 FYNNEI.

The V call is TRBV7-9, the J call TRBJ2-1; D not resolved. The CDR3 totals 15 residues. The V gene lost 2 bases and the J gene lost 3 bases, with 11 bases spanning the gap. CDR1 and CDR2 (germline): SEHNR, FQNEAQ (reference sequence). The CDR3 DNA is TGTGCCAGCAGCTTAAATGCGGCTGACTACAATGAGCAGTTCTTC. Protein: CASSLNAADYNEQFF. Together with reference TRBV7-9 and TRBJ2-1, the CDR3 gives the full variable domain: DTGVSQNPRHKITKRGQNVTFRCDPISEHNRLYWYRQTLGQGPEFLTYFQNEAQLEKSRLLSDRFSAERPKGSFSTLEIQRTEQGDSAMYLCASSLNAADYNEQFFGPGTRLTVL.

The V gene is TRBV19, the J gene TRBJ2-7; D remains unclear. The CDR3 is 11 residues long. V was pared by 5 bases and J by 5 bases, with 7 bases between. Germline V gene lookup returns CDR1 LNHDA and CDR2 SQIVND (reference sequence). Written as DNA, the CDR3 is TGTGCCAGTAGTTCGAGGAACGAGCAGTACTTC. This gives the protein CASSSRNEQYF.

The chain is built from TRBV29-1 and TRBJ2-2; 10 bases are shared with TRBD1. Germline lookup yields CDR1 SQVTM and CDR2 ANQGSEA. CDR3 length equals 13 residues. The J segment lost 4 bases and the V segment lost 6 bases, leaving 2 bases of the junction unmatched. CDR3 nucleotides: TGCAGCGTGACAGGGGGCATCACCGGGGAGCTGTTTTTT. It codes for CSVTGGITGELFF.

The chain is built from TRBV9 and TRBJ2-3; TRBD1 matches 9 bases. The germline CDR1 and CDR2 sequences are SGDLS and YYNGEE. The V segment lost 4 bases and the J segment 5 bases; nucleotides outside the gene matches: 8. The CDR3 is 15 residues long. The CDR3 spells CASSPRTGAVDTQYF. The DNA for the CDR3 is TGTGCCAGCAGCCCCCGGACAGGGGCGGTAGATACGCAGTATTTT.

The chain links TRBV10-3 to TRBJ1-1; tentatively, D is TRBD1 (6 bases). Germline lookup yields CDR1 ENHRY and CDR2 SYGVKD. The CDR3 covers 14 residues. With 6 bases removed from V and 6 bases from J, the gap between germline ends came to 17 bases. The CDR3 spells CAIRGGDVYPEAFF. The CDR3 bases are TGTGCCATCAGGGGGGGCGACGTGTACCCTGAAGCTTTCTTT.

This chain uses TRBV5-4 with TRBJ1-2; tentatively, D is TRBD1 (5 bases). The CDR3 is made up of 13 amino acids. The germline gives CDR1 SGHNT, CDR2 YYREEE (reference sequence). Trimming took off 4 bases at V and 4 bases at J, with 11 bases between the two ends. In DNA form, the CDR3 reads TGTGCCAGCAGCCAGGGAGAAGTCTATGGCTACACCTTC. This gives the protein CASSQGEVYGYTF. Full variable domain (rest looked up from reference TRBV5-4 and TRBJ1-2): ETGVTQSPTHLIKTRGQQVTLRCSSQSGHNTVSWYQQALGQGPQFIFQYYREEENGRGNFPPRFSGLQFPNYSSELNVNALELDDSALYLCASSQGEVYGYTFGSGTRLTVV.

The chain links TRBV6-6 to TRBJ1-4, with 10 bases that match TRBD1. Germline CDR1 reads MNHNY; CDR2 reads SVGAGI (reference sequence). Trimming at V came to 3 bases and at J to 8 bases, leaving 6 bases not matched to a gene. The CDR3 totals 15 residues. In DNA form, the CDR3 reads TGTGCCAGCAGTTATGGACAGGGGGGGGCCGAAAAACTGTTTTTT. It encodes CASSYGQGGAEKLFF.